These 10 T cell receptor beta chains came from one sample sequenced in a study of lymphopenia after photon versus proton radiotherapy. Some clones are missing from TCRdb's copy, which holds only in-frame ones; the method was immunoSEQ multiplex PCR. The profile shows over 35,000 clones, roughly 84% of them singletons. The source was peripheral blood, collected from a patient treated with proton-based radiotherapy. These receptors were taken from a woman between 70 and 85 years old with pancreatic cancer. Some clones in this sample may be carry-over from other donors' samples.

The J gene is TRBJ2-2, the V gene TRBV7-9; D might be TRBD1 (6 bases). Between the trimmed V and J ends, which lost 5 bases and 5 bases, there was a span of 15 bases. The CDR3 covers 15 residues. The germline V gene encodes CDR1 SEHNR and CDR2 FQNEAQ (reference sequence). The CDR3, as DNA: TGTGCCAGCAGCACCCTGGGGACACAAACCGGGGAGCTGTTTTTT. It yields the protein CASSTLGTQTGELFF.

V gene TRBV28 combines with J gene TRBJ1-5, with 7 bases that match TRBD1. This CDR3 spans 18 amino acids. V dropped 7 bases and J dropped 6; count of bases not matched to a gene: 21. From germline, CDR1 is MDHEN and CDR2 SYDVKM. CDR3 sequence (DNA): TGTGCCAGCAATCACTTACTGAACACAGGGGAAGGGATTCAGCCCCAGCATTTT. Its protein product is CASNHLLNTGEGIQPQHF.

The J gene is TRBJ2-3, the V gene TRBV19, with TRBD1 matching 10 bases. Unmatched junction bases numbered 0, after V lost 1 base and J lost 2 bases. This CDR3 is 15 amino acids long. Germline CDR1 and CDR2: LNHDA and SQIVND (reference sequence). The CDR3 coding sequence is TGTGCCAGTAGTATAGGACAGGGGGCCACAGATACGCAGTATTTT. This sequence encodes CASSIGQGATDTQYF.

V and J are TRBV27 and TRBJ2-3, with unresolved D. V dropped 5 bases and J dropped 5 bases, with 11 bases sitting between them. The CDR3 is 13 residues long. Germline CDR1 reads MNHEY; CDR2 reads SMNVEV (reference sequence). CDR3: CASSPTWEDTQYF. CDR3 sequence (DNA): TGTGCCAGCAGTCCCACTTGGGAAGATACGCAGTATTTT.

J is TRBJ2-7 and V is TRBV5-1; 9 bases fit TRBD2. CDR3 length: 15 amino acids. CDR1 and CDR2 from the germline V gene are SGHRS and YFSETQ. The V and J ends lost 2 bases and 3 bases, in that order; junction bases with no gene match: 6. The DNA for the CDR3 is TGCGCCAGCAGCTTCGGTCTAGCGGGGTTCTACGAGCAGTACTTC. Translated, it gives CASSFGLAGFYEQYF.

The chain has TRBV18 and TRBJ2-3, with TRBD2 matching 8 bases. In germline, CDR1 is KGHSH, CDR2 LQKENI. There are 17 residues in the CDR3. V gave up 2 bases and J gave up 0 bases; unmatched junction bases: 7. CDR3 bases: TGTGCCAGCTCACCAGGTCCTAGCGGGTCTAGCACAGATACGCAGTATTTT. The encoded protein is CASSPGPSGSSTDTQYF. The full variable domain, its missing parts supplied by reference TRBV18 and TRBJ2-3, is NAGVMQNPRHLVRRRGQEARLRCSPMKGHSHVYWYRQLPEEGLKFMVYLQKENIIDESGMPKERFSAEFPKEGPSILRIQQVVRGDSAAYFCASSPGPSGSSTDTQYFGPGTRLTVL.

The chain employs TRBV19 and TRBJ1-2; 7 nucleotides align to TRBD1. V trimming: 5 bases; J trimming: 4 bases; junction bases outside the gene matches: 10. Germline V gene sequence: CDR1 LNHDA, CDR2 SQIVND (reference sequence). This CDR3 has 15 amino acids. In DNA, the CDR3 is TGTGCCAGTAGTTCTTCCGGGACAGTGAGCTATGGCTACACCTTC. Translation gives CASSSSGTVSYGYTF.

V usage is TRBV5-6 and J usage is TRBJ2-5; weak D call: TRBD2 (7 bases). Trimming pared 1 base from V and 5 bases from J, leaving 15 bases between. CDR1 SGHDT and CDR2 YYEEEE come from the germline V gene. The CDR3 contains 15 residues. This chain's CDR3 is CASSLRGRGVETQYF. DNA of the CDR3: TGTGCCAGCAGCTTGCGAGGGAGGGGGGTTGAGACCCAGTACTTC.

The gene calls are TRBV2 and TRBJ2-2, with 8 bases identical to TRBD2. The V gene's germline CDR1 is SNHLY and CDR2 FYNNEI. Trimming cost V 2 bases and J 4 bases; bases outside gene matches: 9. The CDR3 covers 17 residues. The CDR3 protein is CASSEFGLAGSTGELFF. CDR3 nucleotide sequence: TGTGCCAGCAGTGAATTTGGGCTAGCGGGTTCCACCGGGGAGCTGTTTTTT.

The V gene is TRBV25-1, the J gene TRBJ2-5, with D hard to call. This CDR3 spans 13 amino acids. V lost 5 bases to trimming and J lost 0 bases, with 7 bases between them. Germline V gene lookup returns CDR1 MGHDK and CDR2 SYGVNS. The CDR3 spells CASSKQYQETQYF. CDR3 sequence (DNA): TGTGCCAGCAGTAAACAGTACCAAGAGACCCAGTACTTC.